This T cell receptor beta chain was recorded in a study of vaccination and CD4 T cells after COVID-19 (dated by TCRdb to the early 2020s). In the study overall: SARS-CoV-2 positivity had been established in the convalescent patients by nasal swab PCR, and mild disease was recorded in several of these patients and severe disease in one. The convalescent cohort included six males and four females, with two Hispanic individuals, seven Caucasians, two Asians and one multiracial person. Each participant got two doses of either the Pfizer-BioNTech BNT162b2 vaccine (n=8) or the Moderna mRNA-1273 vaccine (n=2). Post-COVID blood samples from convalescent patients were collected a median of approximately 93 days after diagnosis, with a range of roughly 30 to 170 days. Post-vaccine blood samples were taken a median of around 77 days after the second vaccine dose, with a range of about 14 to 241 days. Three convalescent patients gave samples both early after vaccination (day 14) and late after vaccination (days 161 to 241). Overlapping spike peptide pools from SARS-CoV-2 and from the common cold coronaviruses HCoV-NL63, HCoV-OC43 and HCoV-229E were used as culture stimuli. As controls, cultures received a CEFX viral epitope pool (the positive control), an HIV-1 Nef peptide pool (the negative control), or no peptide at all. In 10 COVID-19 convalescent patients and a handful of infection-naive healthy vaccine recipients, researchers compared the spike-specific CD4+ TCR repertoire from before mRNA vaccination with the repertoire from after. General conclusions and limits of the study: The study included relatively few convalescent patients and did not analyze early timepoints after natural infection. Of the vaccine-specific clones in convalescent patients, 304 of 307, or nearly all, reacted only to SARS-CoV-2 spike and did not cross-react with common cold coronaviruses. The median number of SARS-CoV-2-reactive clonotypes rose from about 19 after infection to roughly 38 after vaccination, but the change was not significant. Among convalescent patients, a median roughly 90% of the SARS-CoV-2-reactive clones seen after vaccination appeared only after vaccination, which suggests priming specific to the vaccine.

The library was generated by PCR. At the Johns Hopkins FTIC core, DNA from the cultured CD4+ T cells underwent TCR sequencing with the Oncomine TCR Beta short-read assay. The QIAamp micro DNA kit was used to extract genomic DNA from the cultured CD4+ T cells. The Oncomine TCR Beta libraries from cultured CD4+ T cells were pooled using unique dual indexes and then sequenced on an Illumina iSeq 100. The paper's processing steps were these. Non-productive sequences were filtered out, and CDR3s that did not start with C, did not end with F or W, or were shorter than 7 amino acids were discarded. Antigen-specific clonotypes were identified using the MANAFEST web application through comparison of peptide-stimulated wells with reference and other culture wells. Positive clones required FDR below 0.05, an odds ratio above 5, and productive frequency above 0.1% in at least two of three replicate wells. Cross-reactive clonotypes were defined as significantly expanded in both SARS-CoV-2 spike wells and at least one common cold coronavirus spike condition. Levenshtein distances (stringdist) and unrooted phylogenetic trees (ape) in R version 3.6.1 were used to assess CDR3 homology. Using fastp trimming at Q25 and MiXCR clonotype assembly, TCRdb reanalyzed the public sequencing data and kept in-frame beta chains. Identical CDR3 proteins give one entry, which carries the most common genes and DNA. These V and J calls originate from TCRdb's pipeline instead of the authors' own analysis. The sample table records about 26,000 distinct CDR3 sequences; around two fifths of these occur just once. The leading ten clones occupy roughly 5% of the sample.

The CDR3 numbers 19 residues from cysteine through phenylalanine. The entry retains the CDR3 DNA only, 57 bases that are in frame from base 1. The germline ends are 24 bases apart after V is trimmed by 2 bases and J by 4 bases. From a lookup of the germline V gene, CDR1 and CDR2 are MNHEY and SVGAGI. The sample's time point label is to be understood as: late sampling 161 to 241 days after vaccination in a few convalescent patients. The intended sense of this specimen's treatment or condition label: approximately nine-day PBMC culture with coronavirus spike peptide pools or control peptides (ViraFEST assay). The ViraFEST assay was used in the study, in which antigen-specific T cells were expanded with peptide pools and expanded clonotypes were subsequently identified by TCR sequencing. The convalescent patients' positive SARS-CoV-2 PCR tests were from March to December 2020, which was before the Alpha, Beta and Delta variants emerged in the United States. PBMCs were cultured at a few million per well in IMDM supplemented with about 5.5% human AB serum and about 9.6 IU/ml IL-2, with roughly 9.5 ug/ml peptide pools added. Half of the culture medium was replaced with fresh IL-2-containing medium on days 3 and 7. After 10 days of culture, CD4+ T cells were isolated by negative selection with the EasySep CD4+ T cell isolation kit. Ficoll-Paque Plus gradient centrifugation was used to isolate PBMCs from whole blood, and the isolated PBMCs were then either used fresh or cryopreserved at -140C. Each culture condition was generally run in triplicate wells.

With regard to this clonotype: What antigen it recognizes has not been identified. Base quality data are lacking; no much larger clone is found one base away.

Material: CD4+ T cells from blood, cultured in vitro, obtained about 7 months after SARS-CoV-2 vaccination. Recombination connected TRBV6-5 to TRBJ2-1, with a tentative D gene TRBD2 over 10 matching bases. This TCR derives from a human donor who had recovered from COVID-19. Here is the DNA: TGTGCCAGCAGTTACGGGACAGGGCTAGCGGGAGCGGAGTACAATGAGCAGTTCTTC. It specifies CASSYGTGLAGAEYNEQFF.